The clone carrying this T cell receptor (beta chain) was counted a few times. Its matching antigen is unknown. These data come from a study of beta chain features in type 1 diabetes. Study context: Analysis included over 100,000,000 sorted cells drawn from all samples. The study, taken as a whole, reports: TCRB CDR3s from Type 1 diabetes patients were moderately but significantly shorter in all four CD4+ subsets. For TCRB rearrangement, an influence of HLA type remained unresolved here.

Germline loops: CDR1 MNHNY, CDR2 SVGAGI (reference sequence). The CDR3 sequence is 12 residues long. V lost 6 bases and J 8 bases, leaving 13 bases between the germline ends. The authors reverse transcribed all of the isolated RNA, so sequencing captured expressed TCRB transcripts. Assay used: immunoSEQ multiplex PCR; TCRdb lists only in-frame clones, some missing. The sample contains around 310,000 clones, approximately 15% of which appear only once. V is TRBV6-6 and J is TRBJ1-1, with TRBD1 as a possible D gene (6 bases). The TCR comes from a woman aged 18-29 years with type 1 diabetes. The material sequenced was naive CD4+ T cells from blood. The CDR3: CASSTDRKEAFF. CDR3 in DNA: TGTGCCAGCAGCACCGACAGGAAGGAAGCTTTCTTT.